This T cell receptor (beta chain) was sequenced during a study of T cell clonotyping in hematopoietic cell transplantation. Generated by immunoSEQ multiplex PCR, the TCRdb table keeps only in-frame clones and is missing some. The sample lists about 29,000 clones, roughly 90% occurring once. The CDR3 contains 16 residues. CDR1 PRHDT and CDR2 FYEKMQ come from the germline V gene (reference sequence). Trimming removed 1 base from V and 7 bases from J, with 17 bases in between. The specimen comprised PBMCs, sampled 100 days after allogeneic stem cell transplant. V gene TRBV13 combines with J gene TRBJ1-5; D unclear. The TCR sequence derives from a female patient in her fifties who had an allogeneic stem cell transplant from a related donor, so the T cells may come from the graft donor. Some clones in this sample may be carry-over from other donors' samples. The DNA for the CDR3 is TGTGCCAGCAGCTTAGAGGGTTCGGGCGTGGGGCAGCCCCAGCATTTT. Its protein product is CASSLEGSGVGQPQHF.